This T cell receptor beta chain was sequenced in a study of blood T cell repertoires in COVID-19. Background on the study: Samples of COVID-19 (acute and convalescent) were obtained from the United States, Italy and Spain. T cells, B-cell-depleted T cells, or PBMCs provided the cDNA or gDNA that served as material.

Per the original data handling: Reference gene primer amplification yielded estimated nucleated cell counts. Only in-frame clones appear in the TCRdb table, and some are missing; sequencing was by immunoSEQ multiplex PCR. V and J calls and clone size follow that table, whereas D and trimming were derived from the DNA. The data contain about 140,000 clones, around 87% of them singletons. The V and J ends lost 4 bases and 6 bases, in that order; junction bases with no gene match: 12. The CDR3 covers 16 residues. From germline, CDR1 is MDHEN and CDR2 SYDVKM. This receptor was identified in a human donor in a cohort sampled during active COVID-19. Sequencing was carried out using peripheral blood. The chain combines TRBV28 with TRBJ2-1, with TRBD1 identical over 7 bases. The CDR3 DNA reads TGTGCCAGCAGTTCCTCCGGGACAGAAGTGGGCAATGAGCAGTTCTTC. As protein: CASSSSGTEVGNEQFF.